These 2 T cell receptor beta chains originate from one sample sequenced in a study of shared clonotypes between healthy human individuals (dated by TCRdb to the early 2020s). The library was produced with the immunoSEQ multiplex PCR assay. What TCRdb holds here is the immuneACCESS table cut down to in-frame rearrangements. Part of the clones is not present; checked against another copy, under half of the missing clones reflect an unresolved V gene, and the others are unexplained. Counted in this sample were approximately 980,000 clones; over 60% of them appeared once. The ten biggest clones cover approximately 1.5% of the sample. The sequencing input was memory CD4+ T cells sorted from blood. Read against the paper, the sample's cell subset or site label means: CD45RA-negative fraction. The receptors were sampled from a man younger than 30 in good health.

The V and J genes are TRBV13 and TRBJ1-6; no firm D call. The CDR3 spans 16 residues. Germline assignment: CDR1 PRHDT and CDR2 FYEKMQ (reference sequence). The germline V and J ends were trimmed by 4 bases and 0 bases, with 10 bases remaining between them. This CDR3 reads CASSSRGGSYNSPLHF. The CDR3 DNA reads TGTGCCAGCAGCTCCAGAGGAGGCTCCTATAATTCACCCCTCCACTTT.

The CDR3 loop reads CASSPDRGGHGYTF. For the CDR3, the DNA is TGTGCCAGCAGCCCGGACAGGGGAGGTCATGGCTACACCTTC. The chain has TRBV5-6 and TRBJ1-2; 9 nucleotides match TRBD1. The ends lost 4 bases at V and 6 bases at J; junction bases unmatched: 7. The CDR3 is 14 amino acids. The V gene's germline CDR1 is SGHDT and CDR2 YYEEEE.